What follows is one TCR beta chain and its context. The sample originates from a study of shared clonotypes between healthy human individuals. About the research overall: Ranging from 18 to 49 in age, donors were two women and three men.

There are 15 residues in the CDR3. V trimming: 4 bases; J trimming: 4 bases; junction bases outside the gene matches: 7. Germline V gene sequence: CDR1 LNHNV, CDR2 YYDKDF (reference sequence). Execution of the assay was at deep level. Data came from immunoSEQ multiplex PCR; TCRdb stores just in-frame clones and leaves some out. The sample has around 1,100,000 clones, roughly 80% seen once; the top ten hold about 0.94%. The source material was memory CD4+ T cells from PBMCs. Subset defined: CD45RA-negative fraction. This chain links TRBV15 with TRBJ1-2; 9 nucleotides align to TRBD1. The clonotype comes from a man younger than 30 in good health. Some clones in this sample may be carry-over from other donors' samples. The CDR3 DNA is TGTGCCACCAGCAAGATGGACAGGGGAGCCTATGGCTACACCTTC. It yields the protein CATSKMDRGAYGYTF. Using reference TRBV15 and TRBJ1-2 for the parts outside the CDR3, the full variable domain is DAMVIQNPRYQVTQFGKPVTLSCSQTLNHNVMYWYQQKSSQAPKLLFHYYDKDFNNEADTPDNFQSRRPNTSFCFLDIRSPGLGDTAMYLCATSKMDRGAYGYTFGSGTRLTVV.